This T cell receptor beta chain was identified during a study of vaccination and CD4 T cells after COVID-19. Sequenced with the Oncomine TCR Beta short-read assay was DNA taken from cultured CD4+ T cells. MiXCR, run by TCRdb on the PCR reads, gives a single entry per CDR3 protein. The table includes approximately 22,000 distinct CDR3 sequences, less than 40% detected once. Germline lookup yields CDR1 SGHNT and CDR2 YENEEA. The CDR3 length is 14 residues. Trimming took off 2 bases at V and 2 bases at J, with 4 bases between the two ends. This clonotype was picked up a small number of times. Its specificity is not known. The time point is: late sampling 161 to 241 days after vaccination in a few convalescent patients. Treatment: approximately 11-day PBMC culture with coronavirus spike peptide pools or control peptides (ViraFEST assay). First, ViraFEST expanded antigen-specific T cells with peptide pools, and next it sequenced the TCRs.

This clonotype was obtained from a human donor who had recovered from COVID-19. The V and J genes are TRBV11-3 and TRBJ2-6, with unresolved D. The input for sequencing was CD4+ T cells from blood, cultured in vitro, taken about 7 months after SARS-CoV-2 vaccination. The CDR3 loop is CASSLTAGANVLTF. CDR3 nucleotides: TGTGCCAGCAGCTTAACGGCTGGGGCCAACGTCCTGACTTTC.